The text below deals with one T cell receptor (beta chain). Its antigen remains unidentified. Use of 60 Vbeta and 13 Jbeta primers characterized the PCR. TCRdb's table, derived via immunoSEQ multiplex PCR, lists solely in-frame clones and lacks some. Of some 150,000 clones listed, 80% to 90% are singletons. Germline V CDR1 and CDR2: SGHAT, FQNNGV. The CDR3 is made up of 13 amino acids. The V end lost 5 bases, the J end lost 5 bases, and 10 bases lay between the germline ends. These data belong to a study of cytomegalovirus exposure and HLA in healthy donors. Study-wide results and caveats: Upon later analysis, HLA-associated TCR beta chains proved more clonally expanded than other, equally common chains. TCR beta V- and J-gene trimming was later associated with a missense DCLRE1C variant. Reported results showed that the classifier diagnosed cytomegalovirus status with high specificity and sensitivity. Associated with cytomegalovirus, according to the listing, were about 160 TCR beta chains.

The chain recombines TRBV11-2 with TRBJ2-1; maybe TRBD2 (6 bases). This TCR was recovered from a woman in her forties in good health and CMV-seropositive. Sequenced input: PBMCs. The CDR3 sequence: CASSGGTNNEQFF. CDR3 in DNA: TGTGCCAGCAGCGGGGGGACCAACAATGAGCAGTTCTTC. Using reference TRBV11-2 and TRBJ2-1 for the parts outside the CDR3, the full variable domain is EAGVAQSPRYKIIEKRQSVAFWCNPISGHATLYWYQQILGQGPKLLIQFQNNGVVDDSQLPKDRFSAERLKGVDSTLKIQPAKLEDSAVYLCASSGGTNNEQFFGPGTRLTVL.